This record covers a single T cell receptor beta chain. Trimming removed 3 bases from V and 9 bases from J, with 9 bases in between. CDR1 LNHDA and CDR2 SQIVND come from the germline V gene (reference sequence). The CDR3 covers 12 residues. The data are from a study of regulatory T cells in long-lasting Graves disease. Arm-PCR with iRepertoire HTBI primers amplified the CDR3 regions for these TCR beta libraries. Each CDR3 protein gets one entry after TCRdb re-called the multiplex PCR reads with MiXCR. The table includes more than 450,000 distinct CDR3 sequences, around 12% detected once. Indicated time point: newly diagnosed GD, antithyroid drugs for less than 3 months. The authors made the TCR library using RNA they extracted from PBMCs. These data were also filed under a second study, of T cells in Graves' hyperthyroidism and ophthalmopathy.

The sequenced sample was peripheral blood mononuclear cells (PBMCs), obtained at new diagnosis, from a patient treated with antithyroid drugs. The chain recombines TRBV19 with TRBJ2-1, with unresolved D. This receptor was taken from a young woman with Graves disease. The CDR3 reads CASSILPGEQFF. CDR3 coding DNA: TGTGCCAGTAGTATTTTACCAGGTGAGCAGTTCTTC.